Listed here is a single T cell receptor (beta chain). The CDR3 consists of 13 residues. V gave up 10 bases and J gave up 3 bases, with 14 bases separating them. CDR1 is SNHLY and CDR2 is FYNNEI in the germline V gene. This record belongs to a study of T cells in Graves' hyperthyroidism and ophthalmopathy. The TCR beta CDR3 regions underwent amplification using RNA transcripts as the source. In the first-round RT-PCR of the TCR CDR3, the HTBI primer set was used. TCRdb analysed the multiplex PCR reads with MiXCR anew, one entry per CDR3 protein. The sample holds a few hundred thousand distinct CDR3 sequences; 16% are singletons and the top ten take around 3.5%.

Sequenced material: blood. The sequence was obtained from a woman aged 40 to 50 with Graves' ophthalmopathy. The chain carries TRBV2 and TRBJ2-3; D is perhaps TRBD2 (5 bases). The DNA for the CDR3 is TGTGCCATTCCTCGCCCGGGGACAGATACGCAGTATTTT. Translating it yields CAIPRPGTDTQYF.